Following are 7 T cell receptor beta chains from one sample sequenced in a study of OX40 agonist ivuxolimab in advanced cancers. Using immunoSEQ multiplex PCR, the repertoire was profiled, and TCRdb retains in-frame clones only, with some absent. The sample records roughly 58,000 clones, approximately 86% being singletons. This specimen was CD4+ or CD8+ T cells sorted from blood, taken in a trial of the OX40 agonist ivuxolimab. These receptors all stem from an adult with an advanced solid tumor such as melanoma, head and neck, liver or kidney cancer.

This clone was seen once. The V and J genes are TRBV7-8 and TRBJ2-1; 12 bases fit TRBD2. CDR3 length: 16 residues. Unmatched junction bases numbered 14, after V lost 5 bases and J lost 12 bases. The germline V gene has CDR1 SGHVS and CDR2 FQNEAQ. The CDR3 DNA reads as TGTGCCAGCAGCATCGCTTCTAGCGGGGGGGCCTTGGGGCAGTTCTTC. Translating it yields CASSIASSGGALGQFF.

The chain combines TRBV7-6 with TRBJ2-7, with 11 positions matching TRBD2. V dropped 5 bases and J dropped 6; count of bases not matched to a gene: 15. The CDR3 runs 17 residues. Per the germline V gene, CDR1 is SGHVS and CDR2 is FNYEAQ. CDR3 bases: TGTGCCAGCAGCCGCCGCACCCTGACTAGCGGGGACGGCGAGCAGTACTTC. Protein: CASSRRTLTSGDGEQYF.

In its sample, this clone was seen once. In nucleotides, the CDR3 is TGCGCCAGCAGCTTGGTAGGGACAGGGGATATAAACTATGGCTACACCTTC. Protein: CASSLVGTGDINYGYTF. This rearrangement joins TRBV5-1 to TRBJ1-2; TRBD1 matches 10 bases. The CDR3 extends over 17 amino acids. Losses at the gene ends were 0 bases for V and 2 bases for J; bases not matched to a gene: 7. Germline V gene sequence: CDR1 SGHRS, CDR2 YFSETQ. The full variable domain, with the rest looked up from reference TRBV5-1 and TRBJ1-2, is KAGVTQTPRYLIKTRGQQVTLSCSPISGHRSVSWYQQTPGQGLQFLFEYFSETQRNKGNFPGRFSGRQFSNSRSEMNVSTLELGDSALYLCASSLVGTGDINYGYTFGSGTRLTVV.

This rearrangement joins TRBV27 to TRBJ2-7, with TRBD1 as a possible D gene (5 bases). V was clipped by 4 bases and J by 2 bases, with 12 bases between them. Germline loops: CDR1 MNHEY, CDR2 SMNVEV (reference sequence). This CDR3 spans 14 amino acids. CDR3 coding DNA: TGTGCCAGCAGTTCCCCCGGACATACCTACGAGCAGTACTTC. This encodes CASSSPGHTYEQYF.

The chain uses TRBV12-2 and TRBJ1-4. TRBV12-2 is a documented pseudogene. The CDR3 runs 14 residues. This CDR3 is CASRRRVKREKLFF. The CDR3 nucleotides are TGTGCAAGTCGCCGTAGGGTGAAGCGTGAAAAACTGTTTTTT.

This chain links TRBV7-2 with TRBJ2-5; 14 bases agree with TRBD2. Germline values: CDR1 SGHTA, CDR2 FQGNSA. This CDR3 region has 18 residues. With V trimmed by 3 bases and J by 0 bases, 6 bases remained unmatched. For the CDR3, the DNA is TGTGCCAGCAGCTTCGGACTAGCGGGGGGTAACTACCAAGAGACCCAGTACTTC. Translation: CASSFGLAGGNYQETQYF. The full variable domain, completed using reference TRBV7-2 and TRBJ2-5, is GAGVSQSPSNKVTEKGKDVELRCDPISGHTALYWYRQSLGQGLEFLIYFQGNSAPDKSGLPSDRFSAERTGGSVSTLTIQRTQQEDSAVYLCASSFGLAGGNYQETQYFGPGTRLLVL.

This sequence joins TRBV5-5 and TRBJ2-5; 14 nucleotides line up with TRBD2. The CDR3 is made up of 17 amino acids. Germline V gene lookup returns CDR1 SGHKS and CDR2 YYEKEE (reference sequence). J was trimmed by 5 bases and V by 1 base; bases with no gene match: 7. The CDR3: CASSLPRLAGGQETQYF. The CDR3, as DNA: TGTGCCAGCAGCTTGCCCCGACTAGCGGGGGGGCAGGAGACCCAGTACTTC.